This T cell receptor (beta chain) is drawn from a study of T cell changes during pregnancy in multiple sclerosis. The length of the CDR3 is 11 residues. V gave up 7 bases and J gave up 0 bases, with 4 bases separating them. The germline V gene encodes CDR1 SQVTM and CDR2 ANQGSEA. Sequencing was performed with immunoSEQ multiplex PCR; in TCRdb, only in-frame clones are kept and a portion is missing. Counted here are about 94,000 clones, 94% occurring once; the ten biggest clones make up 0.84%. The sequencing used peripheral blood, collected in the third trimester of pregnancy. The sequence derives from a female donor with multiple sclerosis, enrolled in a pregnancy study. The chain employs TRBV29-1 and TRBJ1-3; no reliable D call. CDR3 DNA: TGCAGCGGGAGCTCTGGAAACACCATATATTTT. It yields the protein CSGSSGNTIYF.